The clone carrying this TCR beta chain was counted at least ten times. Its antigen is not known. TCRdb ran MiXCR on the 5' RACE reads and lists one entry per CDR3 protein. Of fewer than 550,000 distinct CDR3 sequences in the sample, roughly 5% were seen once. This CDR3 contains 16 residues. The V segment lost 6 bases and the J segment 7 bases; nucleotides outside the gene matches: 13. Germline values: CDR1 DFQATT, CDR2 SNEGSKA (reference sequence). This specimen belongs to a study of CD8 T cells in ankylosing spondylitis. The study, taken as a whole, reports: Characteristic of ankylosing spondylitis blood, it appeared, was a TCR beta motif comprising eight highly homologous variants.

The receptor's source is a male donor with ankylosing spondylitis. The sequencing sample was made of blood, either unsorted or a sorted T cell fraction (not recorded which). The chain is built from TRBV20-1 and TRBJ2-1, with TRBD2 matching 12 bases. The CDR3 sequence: CSAGDRTGLAGNEQFF. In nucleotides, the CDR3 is TGCAGTGCCGGAGACAGGACCGGACTAGCGGGAAATGAGCAGTTCTTC.